The sequence of this TCR beta chain was determined in a study of cytomegalovirus exposure and HLA in healthy donors. Notes on the study in general: Most CMV-associated TCR beta chains were later found to appear HLA-restricted. Later analysis reportedly placed an Asian-associated ancestry cluster below the roughly 690-donor mean in N-insertions. Within the data, a cluster of highly shared sequence variants was likely a sequencing artifact.

With 60 Vbeta and 13 Jbeta primers, the PCR was carried out. Clones were read by immunoSEQ multiplex PCR, and TCRdb kept only the in-frame ones, dropping some. The repertoire shows approximately 40,000 clones; the top ten hold under 2%. Comment on this clone: Its antigen is not known.

At the time of sampling, donors were nominally healthy, though unrecorded immune exposures were likely. Per germline, CDR1 MDHEN and CDR2 SYDVKM. The CDR3 is 13 amino acids. Trimming pared 10 bases from V and 5 bases from J, leaving 18 bases between. This sequence was found in a woman aged 25 to 45 in good health and CMV-seronegative. V and J are TRBV28 and TRBJ2-7; tentative D call: TRBD1 (6 bases). Specimen: PBMCs. This chain's CDR3 is CATHSGHRHEQYF. DNA of the CDR3: TGTGCCACCCACTCGGGACACAGGCACGAGCAGTACTTC.